Listed below are T cell receptor beta chains from one sample, sequenced in a study of OX40 agonist ivuxolimab in advanced cancers. Only in-frame clones appear in the TCRdb table, and some are missing; sequencing was by immunoSEQ multiplex PCR. This table has 80,000 to 95,000 clones, around 88% appearing once. This sample comprised CD4+ or CD8+ T cells sorted from blood, obtained in a trial of the OX40 agonist ivuxolimab. The receptors originated from an adult with an advanced solid tumor such as melanoma, head and neck, liver or kidney cancer. CDR3s leave out the opening cysteine and the closing phenylalanine or tryptophan.

V gene: TRBV10-3; CDR3 protein: AISRNGRYEQY
V gene: TRBV5-1; CDR3 protein: ASTPRASSYNEQF
V gene: TRBV28; CDR3 protein: ASSSTRGPASNQPQH
V gene: TRBV5-1; CDR3 protein: ASSLESTSYEQY
V gene: TRBV7-2; CDR3 protein: ASSARTSGRRWTETQY
V gene: TRBV5-8; CDR3 protein: ASSLALGQGSYEQY
V gene: TRBV30; CDR3 protein: AWSRQGMDYGYT
V gene: TRBV18; CDR3 protein: ASSPNRGGETQY
V gene: TRBV14; CDR3 protein: ASSQDGRSGNTIY
V gene: TRBV6-1; CDR3 protein: ASSAAGTGNTIY
V gene: TRBV5-5; CDR3 protein: ASSPGPHSNTGELF
V gene: TRBV19; CDR3 protein: ATPASGRAGELF
V gene: TRBV9; CDR3 protein: ASSTQYGYT
V gene: TRBV10-2; CDR3 protein: ASSDQGETEAF
V gene: TRBV7-6; CDR3 protein: ASSPGQGYNSPLH
V gene: TRBV7-2; CDR3 protein: ASSPAGDTQY
V gene: TRBV5-6; CDR3 protein: ASSLNQRAITQH
V gene: TRBV7-6; CDR3 protein: ASSLATPTGELF
V gene: TRBV5-1; CDR3 protein: ASSAGQGDQPQH
V gene: TRBV19; CDR3 protein: ASSGMLNTGELF
V gene: TRBV6-5; CDR3 protein: ASSRGVGELF
V gene: TRBV7-7; CDR3 protein: ASSPSPGWNTEAF
V gene: TRBV12-5; CDR3 protein: ASGLFWGQGRNEQF
V gene: TRBV5-7; CDR3 protein: ASSLGGEKLL
V gene: TRBV7-9; CDR3 protein: ASSLHQAENEKLF
V gene: TRBV27; CDR3 protein: ASSIGRGTDTQY
V gene: TRBV6-5; CDR3 protein: ASSSLQAGNSPLH
V gene: TRBV29-1; CDR3 protein: SVALGPADGTQY
V gene: TRBV5-1; CDR3 protein: ASSLIGNEQF
V gene: TRBV7-2; CDR3 protein: ASSSPGLAAYEQY
V gene: TRBV10-3; CDR3 protein: AIGTDSYQPQH
V gene: TRBV7-9; CDR3 protein: ASSRGIQPQH
V gene: TRBV29-1; CDR3 protein: SVVSDQETQY
V gene: TRBV5-8; CDR3 protein: ASSPGGQFGDEQF
V gene: TRBV5-6; CDR3 protein: ASSLLGLAGGHSYNEQF
V gene: TRBV27; CDR3 protein: ASRSGVLGNYGYT
V gene: TRBV30; CDR3 protein: AWSAEDQPQH
V gene: TRBV28; CDR3 protein: ASSFQGRGTEAF
V gene: TRBV19; CDR3 protein: ASSISVGQLYGYT
V gene: TRBV12-5; CDR3 protein: ASGLVQDGRTGWETQY
V gene: TRBV7-9; CDR3 protein: ASSFQGSMDEQF
V gene: TRBV2; CDR3 protein: ASRSGPEAF